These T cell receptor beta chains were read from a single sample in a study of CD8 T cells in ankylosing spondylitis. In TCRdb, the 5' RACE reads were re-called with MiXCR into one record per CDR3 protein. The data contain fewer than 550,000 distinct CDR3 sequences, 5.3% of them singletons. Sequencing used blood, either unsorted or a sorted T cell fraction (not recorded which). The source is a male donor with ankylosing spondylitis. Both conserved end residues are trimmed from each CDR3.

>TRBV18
ASSPGQGTGETQY
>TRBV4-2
ASTPTSHLATNEKLF
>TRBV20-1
SGAWSSYEQY
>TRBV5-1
ASGNQGPSTDTQY
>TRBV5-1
ASSADRALRGYT
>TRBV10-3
ATTQGARLGYT
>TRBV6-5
ASSYRGGGANTEAF
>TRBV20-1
SARDPQGEDNSPLH
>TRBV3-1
ASSAGGGDYGYT
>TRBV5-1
ASSYDLRGETQY
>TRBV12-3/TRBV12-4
ASSRDSRSYNEQF
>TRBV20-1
SARETPTGTSGLTYEQY
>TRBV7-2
ASSLGEGAQH
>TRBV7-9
ASSVLGRTEAF
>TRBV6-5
ASSYVRDQPQH
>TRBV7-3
ASSLVPRETQY
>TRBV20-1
SARDFLGQETQY
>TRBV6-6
ASRSRRRETQY